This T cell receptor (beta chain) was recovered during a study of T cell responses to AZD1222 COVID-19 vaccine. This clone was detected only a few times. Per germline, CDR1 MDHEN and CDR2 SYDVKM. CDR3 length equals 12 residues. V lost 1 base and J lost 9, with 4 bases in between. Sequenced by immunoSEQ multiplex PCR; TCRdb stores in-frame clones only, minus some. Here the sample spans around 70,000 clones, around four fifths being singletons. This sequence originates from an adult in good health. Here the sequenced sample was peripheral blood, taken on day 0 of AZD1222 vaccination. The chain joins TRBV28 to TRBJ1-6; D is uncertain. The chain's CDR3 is CASSLFASPLHF. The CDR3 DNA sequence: TGTGCCAGCAGTTTATTCGCTTCACCCCTCCACTTT. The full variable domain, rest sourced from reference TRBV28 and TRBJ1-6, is DVKVTQSSRYLVKRTGEKVFLECVQDMDHENMFWYRQDPGLGLRLIYFSYDVKMKEKGDIPEGYSVSREKKERFSLILESASTNQTSMYLCASSLFASPLHFGNGTRLTVT.